This T cell receptor (beta chain) was identified in a study of control samples from healthy donors and cancer patients. TCRdb's copy holds only in-frame clones and misses some; the assay was immunoSEQ multiplex PCR. Of 70,000 to 100,000 clones listed, less than 90% are singletons. Germline CDR1 MNHEY, CDR2 SMNVEV (reference sequence). This CDR3 is 13 amino acids long. V was trimmed by 8 bases and J by 2 bases, leaving 13 bases between them. With respect to this clone: The same CDR3 is also encoded by other DNA sequences in this sample.

The sequenced sample was blood. The clonotype comes from an older woman in good health. The V call is TRBV27, the J call TRBJ2-7, with a weak D call TRBD1 (5 bases). CDR3 residues: CASHQGHPYEQYF. The CDR3 coding sequence is TGTGCCAGCCACCAGGGCCACCCCTACGAGCAGTACTTC.